The present TCR beta chain was sequenced within a study of blood T cell repertoires in COVID-19. Overall study: Spain, Italy and the United States supplied samples that represented acute and convalescent COVID-19. The cDNA or gDNA used as material had been derived from T cells, B-cell-depleted T cells, or PBMCs.

As processed by the authors: The authors estimated nucleated cell counts from reference gene primer amplification. The table came from immunoSEQ multiplex PCR; TCRdb's copy has only in-frame clones and leaves some out. V, J and clone size were drawn from that table, and D and trimming were deduced from the DNA. This sample carries about 64,000 clones, roughly 85% of them seen once, and the ten largest clones take roughly 1.2%. The CDR3 extends over 13 amino acids. Germline values: CDR1 SGHRS, CDR2 YFSETQ. V was pared by 3 bases and J by 6 bases, with 12 bases between. Sequencing was done on a sample of peripheral blood. J is TRBJ1-1 and V is TRBV5-1; no firm D call. This receptor was taken from a man in his forties with acute or convalescent COVID-19. The CDR3 loop is CASSSGIGSEAFF. The CDR3 DNA follows: TGCGCCAGCAGCTCGGGAATTGGGTCTGAAGCTTTCTTT.